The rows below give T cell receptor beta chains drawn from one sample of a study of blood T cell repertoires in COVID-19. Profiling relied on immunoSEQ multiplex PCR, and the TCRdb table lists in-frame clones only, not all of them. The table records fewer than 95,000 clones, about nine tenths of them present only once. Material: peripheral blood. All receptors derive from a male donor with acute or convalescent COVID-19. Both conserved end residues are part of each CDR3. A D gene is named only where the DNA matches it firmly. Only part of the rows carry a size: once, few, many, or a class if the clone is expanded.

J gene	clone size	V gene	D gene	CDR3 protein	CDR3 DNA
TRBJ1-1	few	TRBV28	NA	CASRATEAFF	TGTGCCAGCAGAGCCACTGAAGCTTTCTTT
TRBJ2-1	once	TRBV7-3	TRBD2	CASSLLGLAGNNEQFF	TGTGCCAGCAGCTTATTAGGGCTAGCGGGGAACAATGAGCAGTTCTTC
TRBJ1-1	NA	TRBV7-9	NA	CASSLQASVNTEAFF	TGTGCCAGCAGCTTACAGGCTTCAGTAAACACTGAAGCTTTCTTT
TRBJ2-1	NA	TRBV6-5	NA	CASSYSPEETEQFF	TGTGCCAGCAGTTACTCGCCCGAGGAGACTGAGCAGTTCTTC
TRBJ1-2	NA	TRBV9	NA	CASSVLSYGYTF	TGTGCCAGCAGCGTACTCAGCTATGGCTACACCTTC
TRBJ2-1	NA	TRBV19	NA	CASSKGVRYRDEQFF	TGTGCCAGTAGTAAGGGGGTCCGCTATCGGGATGAGCAGTTCTTC
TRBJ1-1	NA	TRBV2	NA	CASSGSMNTEAFF	TGTGCCAGCAGTGGAAGCATGAACACTGAAGCTTTCTTT
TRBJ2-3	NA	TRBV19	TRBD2	CASSTAAGRPDTQYF	TGTGCCAGTAGTACCGCAGCGGGACGGCCAGATACGCAGTATTTT
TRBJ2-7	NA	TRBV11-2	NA	CASSLDMVAHEQYF	TGTGCCAGCAGCTTAGACATGGTGGCCCACGAGCAGTACTTC
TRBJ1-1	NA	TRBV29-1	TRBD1	CSVDQTGYTEAFF	TGCAGCGTGGACCAGACAGGGTACACTGAAGCTTTCTTT
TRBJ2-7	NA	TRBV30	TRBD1	CAWGQGARDEQYF	TGTGCCTGGGGACAGGGGGCGCGTGACGAGCAGTACTTC
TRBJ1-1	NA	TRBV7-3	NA	CASSLKGEGNTEAFF	TGTGCCAGCAGCTTAAAAGGGGAGGGGAACACTGAAGCTTTCTTT
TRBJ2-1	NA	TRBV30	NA	CAWSPGPPNEQFF	TGTGCCTGGAGTCCAGGCCCCCCCAATGAGCAGTTCTTC
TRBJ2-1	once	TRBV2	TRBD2	CASSDWAGGPNEQFF	TGTGCCAGCAGTGACTGGGCGGGGGGGCCCAATGAGCAGTTCTTC
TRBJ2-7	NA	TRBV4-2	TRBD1	CASSQDLDRVSYEQYF	TGTGCCAGCAGCCAAGATCTAGACAGGGTCTCCTACGAGCAGTACTTC
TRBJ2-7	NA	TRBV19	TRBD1	CASSSQTGESYEQYF	TGTGCCAGTAGTAGCCAGACAGGGGAGTCCTACGAGCAGTACTTC
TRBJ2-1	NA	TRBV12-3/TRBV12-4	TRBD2	CASSLSGDNEQFF	TGTGCCAGCAGTTTAAGCGGGGACAATGAGCAGTTCTTC
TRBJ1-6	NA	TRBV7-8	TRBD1	CASSGRTGDNSPLHF	TGTGCCAGCAGCGGGCGGACAGGGGACAATTCACCCCTCCACTTT
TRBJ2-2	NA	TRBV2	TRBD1	CASTGQGMTGELFF	TGTGCCAGCACTGGACAGGGGATGACCGGGGAGCTGTTTTTT
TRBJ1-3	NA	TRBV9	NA	CASSPRETSGNTIYF	TGTGCCAGCAGCCCCAGGGAAACCTCTGGAAACACCATATATTTT
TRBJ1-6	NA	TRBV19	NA	CASSMGDGGHSPLHF	TGTGCCAGTAGTATGGGGGACGGAGGGCATTCACCCCTCCACTTT
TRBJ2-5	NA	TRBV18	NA	CASSPNAVEETQYF	TGTGCCAGCTCACCAAACGCGGTTGAAGAGACCCAGTACTTC
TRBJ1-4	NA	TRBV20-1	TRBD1	CSAGTGGKLFF	TGCAGTGCTGGGACAGGGGGAAAACTGTTTTTT
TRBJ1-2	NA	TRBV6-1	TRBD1	CASSELGTGEEYGYTF	TGTGCCAGCAGTGAACTCGGGACAGGGGAAGAATATGGCTACACCTTC
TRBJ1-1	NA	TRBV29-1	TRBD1	CSARDRLNTEAFF	TGCAGCGCCCGGGACAGGCTAAACACTGAAGCTTTCTTT
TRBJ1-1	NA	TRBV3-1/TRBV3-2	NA	CASSQVSRGTEAFF	TGTGCCAGCAGCCAAGTTTCCCGGGGCACTGAAGCTTTCTTT
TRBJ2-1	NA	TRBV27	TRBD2	CASSSTSGAYNEQFF	TGTGCCAGCAGTTCCACTAGCGGGGCCTACAATGAGCAGTTCTTC
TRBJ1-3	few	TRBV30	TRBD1	CAWTTGSGNTIYF	TGTGCCTGGACGACAGGGAGTGGAAACACCATATATTTT
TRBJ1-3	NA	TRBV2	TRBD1	CASTPSTGGTGNTIYF	TGTGCCAGCACTCCTTCGACAGGGGGCACGGGAAACACCATATATTTT
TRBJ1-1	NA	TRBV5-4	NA	CASSPAGLWNTEAFF	TGTGCCAGCAGCCCGGCGGGACTCTGGAACACTGAAGCTTTCTTT
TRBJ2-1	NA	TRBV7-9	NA	CASSLGSSYNEQFF	TGTGCCAGCAGCTTAGGGAGCTCCTACAATGAGCAGTTCTTC
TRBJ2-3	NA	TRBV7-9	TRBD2	CASSSTSGGITDTQYF	TGTGCCAGCAGCTCCACTAGCGGGGGTATCACAGATACGCAGTATTTT
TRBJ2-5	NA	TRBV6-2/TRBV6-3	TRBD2	CASSYSGTSRYQETQYF	TGTGCCAGCAGTTACTCCGGGACTAGCAGGTACCAAGAGACCCAGTACTTC
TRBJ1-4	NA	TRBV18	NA	CASSPWTDSNEKLFF	TGTGCCAGCTCACCCTGGACGGACTCTAATGAAAAACTGTTTTTT
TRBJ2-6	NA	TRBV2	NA	CASTAGANSGANVLTF	TGTGCCAGCACAGCAGGCGCTAACTCTGGGGCCAACGTCCTGACTTTC
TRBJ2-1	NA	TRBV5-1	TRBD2	CASSLGAGGRSSYNEQFF	TGCGCCAGCAGCCTGGGAGCGGGGGGCCGAAGCTCCTACAATGAGCAGTTCTTC
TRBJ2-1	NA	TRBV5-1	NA	CASSFRTEEQFF	TGCGCCAGCAGCTTTAGGACAGAGGAGCAGTTCTTC
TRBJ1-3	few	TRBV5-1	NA	CASSLGPPGSGNTIYF	TGCGCCAGCAGCTTGGGTCCCCCGGGTTCTGGAAACACCATATATTTT
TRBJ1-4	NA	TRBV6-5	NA	CASRSIRGGEKLFF	TGTGCCAGCAGAAGCATCCGGGGGGGGGAAAAACTGTTTTTT
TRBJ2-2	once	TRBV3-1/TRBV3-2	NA	CASIPGPGITGELFF	TGTGCCAGCATCCCCGGGCCGGGGATCACCGGGGAGCTGTTTTTT
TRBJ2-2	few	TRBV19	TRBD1	CASKPLRPGTGDTGELFF	TGTGCCAGTAAACCTCTTCGCCCGGGGACAGGGGACACCGGGGAGCTGTTTTTT
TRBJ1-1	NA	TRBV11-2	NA	CASSLYGERGTEAFF	TGTGCCAGCAGCTTATACGGGGAAAGAGGCACTGAAGCTTTCTTT
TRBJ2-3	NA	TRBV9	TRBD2	CASSVAAGSGTYTDTQYF	TGTGCCAGCAGCGTAGCGGCTGGTAGCGGGACTTACACAGATACGCAGTATTTT
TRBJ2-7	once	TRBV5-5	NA	CASSLGQGRYEQYF	TGTGCCAGCAGCTTGGGTCAGGGAAGGTACGAGCAGTACTTC
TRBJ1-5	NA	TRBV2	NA	CASGDSNQPQHF	TGTGCCAGCGGAGATAGCAATCAGCCCCAGCATTTT
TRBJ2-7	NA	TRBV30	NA	CAWSVRQGGYEQYF	TGTGCCTGGAGTGTCCGCCAGGGAGGTTACGAGCAGTACTTC